This TCR beta chain comes out of a study of T cell responses to AZD1222 COVID-19 vaccine. The CDR3 runs 15 residues. Trimming stripped 5 bases from V and 1 base from J, with 14 bases between. Germline CDR1 reads WNHNN; CDR2 reads SYGVQD (reference sequence). TCRdb's copy holds only in-frame clones and misses some; the assay was immunoSEQ multiplex PCR. The sample has around 80,000 clones; nearly 90% are singletons. This clone was recorded once. Its antigen is currently unknown. Broader study findings: Variant regions that are unmutated are reportedly the target of nearly half of spike-specific TCRs. Repertoires in all cases were sampled only once the peak T cell response had passed. Donors, mostly white British, included more females; clonal diversity was possibly underestimated.

The sequence was collected from an adult in good health. Specimen: peripheral blood, collected on day 0 of AZD1222 vaccination. The rearrangement links TRBV10-1 to TRBJ2-5; possibly TRBD1 for D (6 bases). CDR3 DNA: TGCGCCAGCAGTATTCAACAGGGACCCCAAGAGACCCAGTACTTC. The encoded protein is CASSIQQGPQETQYF.